The rows below give T cell receptor beta chains drawn from one sample of a study of graft-versus-host responses after intestinal transplantation. Some clones are missing from TCRdb's copy, which holds only in-frame ones; the method was immunoSEQ multiplex PCR. The repertoire consists of over 100,000 clones, with more than 80% occurring once and the leading ten covering about 0.25%. No cognate antigen is known for these TCRs. Sample: unstimulated CD4+ T cells sorted from spleen or lymph node cells, taken before transplant. These TCRs come from a human donor who was the organ donor for an intestinal transplant. The conserved cysteine and the conserved F or W are not part of the CDR3 here. Each record gives: V gene, J gene, D gene, CDR3 protein. A D gene is named only where the DNA matches it firmly.

TRBV5-4	TRBJ2-7	TRBD2	ASSRVASGTHEQY
TRBV30	TRBJ2-7	.	AWSERSEQY
TRBV28	TRBJ1-2	.	ASSLSAPGVDYGYT
TRBV6-5	TRBJ1-2	TRBD1	ASSVRTGLDGYT
TRBV7-9	TRBJ1-1	TRBD1	ASSPGTGANTEAF
TRBV9	TRBJ2-2	TRBD2	ASSVGLAGDHGELF
TRBV19	TRBJ1-1	.	ASSSTVLTEAF
TRBV6-5	TRBJ2-2	.	ASSYSRLGNTGELF
TRBV7-9	TRBJ1-3	.	ASSLGVGHLSGNTIY
TRBV5-5	TRBJ2-1	.	ASSLSSGAGSSYNEQF
TRBV5-1	TRBJ2-3	.	ASSKGRADTQY
TRBV4-2	TRBJ1-1	.	ASSQARDGTEAF
TRBV7-2	TRBJ2-3	TRBD2	ASSFRRGLAGVDTQY
TRBV7-9	TRBJ2-3	TRBD1	ASSRQGADTQY
TRBV10-2	TRBJ2-1	TRBD2	ASSLAGASSNEQF
TRBV18	TRBJ2-7	TRBD2	ASSPSGRWFYEQY
TRBV27	TRBJ2-1	TRBD2	ASSLRARGLAGGSYNEQF
TRBV4-3	TRBJ2-5	.	ASSRSTAHQETQY
TRBV29-1	TRBJ1-1	.	SVAPLTETAEAF
TRBV7-9	TRBJ1-4	TRBD1	ASSSRVLPGGEKLF
TRBV5-6	TRBJ1-1	.	ASSRGANTEAF
TRBV4-2	TRBJ2-1	TRBD2	ASSQGLAGDEQF
TRBV6-1	TRBJ1-4	.	ASSEEGWEKLF
TRBV5-4	TRBJ2-7	.	ASSVRGVYEQY
TRBV18	TRBJ2-3	.	ASSPLAGTDTQY
TRBV11-1	TRBJ2-7	.	ASSPFQGGEQY
TRBV21-1	TRBJ1-4	.	ASSQGPVSTNEKLF
TRBV10-3	TRBJ2-3	TRBD2	AISDFGVAGGTDTQY
TRBV18	TRBJ2-1	TRBD2	ASSPPSGSNEQF
TRBV27	TRBJ2-1	TRBD1	ASKRQGIYYNEQF
TRBV12-5	TRBJ2-3	TRBD2	ASGLVRVAGGTDTQY
TRBV28	TRBJ2-2	.	ASSLGNTGELF
TRBV7-2	TRBJ1-2	.	ASSFSPGHYGYT
TRBV2	TRBJ2-7	.	ASSEDGQFSYEQY
TRBV6-5	TRBJ2-7	TRBD1	ASRSGTGGLEQY
TRBV7-2	TRBJ2-5	TRBD1	ASSMDRQGTQY
TRBV5-4	TRBJ2-2	TRBD2	ASSLTSGRANTGELF
TRBV5-7	TRBJ1-2	.	ASSLAGTYGYT
TRBV5-4	TRBJ2-5	TRBD1	ASSYGQGVVGAQETQY
TRBV19	TRBJ1-1	.	ASSIRPVGTEAF
TRBV9	TRBJ2-4	.	ASSVGPLAKNIQY
TRBV10-1	TRBJ2-7	.	ASSPGTAGAYEQY